These 18 T cell receptor beta chains came from one sample sequenced in a study of blood T cells in healthy people across ages. For the second PCR, which ran for about 6 to 11 cycles, a sample-barcoded 5' primer and a J-beta primer mix were used. TCRdb re-derived calls from the 5' RACE reads in MiXCR, one entry per CDR3 protein. Altogether approximately 900,000 distinct CDR3 sequences are present, roughly 43% being singletons, with the ten largest covering 10% to 15%. What was sequenced was blood. The receptors shown here come from a young man in good health.

This sequence joins TRBV4-1 and TRBJ2-5, with 7 bases identical to TRBD1. The J call is in doubt because the DNA end fits TRBJ2-7 better. The CDR3 loop spans 14 amino acids. Per the germline V gene, CDR1 is MGHRA and CDR2 is YSYEKL. The CDR3 here is CASSQTGKNHEQYF. Written as DNA, the CDR3 is TGCGCCAGCAGCCAGACAGGGAAGAACCACGAGCAGTACTTC.

The J gene is TRBJ1-6, the V gene TRBV6-5; no reliable D call. CDR1 and CDR2 from the germline V gene are MNHEY and SVGAGI. The CDR3 length is 14 residues. V shed 7 bases and J shed 7 bases, with 14 bases lying between them. DNA for the CDR3: TGTGCCAGCACCACCGACCTAGGAAATTCACCCCTCCACTTT. Translated, it gives CASTTDLGNSPLHF.

The chain joins TRBV20-1 to TRBJ1-1; 10 nucleotides line up with TRBD1. The CDR3 sequence is 15 residues long. Trimming at V came to 0 bases and at J to 6 bases, leaving 7 bases not matched to a gene. The germline V gene encodes CDR1 DFQATT and CDR2 SNEGSKA (reference sequence). The CDR3 sequence: CSARDFDRGPPEAFF. Here the CDR3 DNA reads TGCAGTGCTAGAGACTTTGACAGGGGGCCTCCTGAAGCTTTCTTT.

The J gene is TRBJ1-2, the V gene TRBV4-2; weak D call: TRBD1 (5 bases). There are 14 residues in the CDR3. From germline, CDR1 is LGHNA and CDR2 YNFKEQ. Deletions cut 1 base from V and 8 bases from J, with 14 bases between. CDR3 coding DNA: TGTGCCAGCAGCCAAGGAAGGGGTGAGAGAGGCTACACCTTC. This translates into CASSQGRGERGYTF.

This clonotype has just a few counts. J is TRBJ2-5 and V is TRBV10-3, with 11 bases identical to TRBD1. This CDR3 has 14 residues. Per germline, CDR1 ENHRY and CDR2 SYGVKD. Trimming removed 6 bases from V and 2 bases from J; junction bases left unmatched: 2. For the CDR3, the DNA is TGTGCCATCAGGGGGGACAGGGGGCAAGAGACCCAGTACTTC. Encoded protein: CAIRGDRGQETQYF.

This clonotype was recorded once. This chain links TRBV6-5 with TRBJ2-3; D ambiguous. Germline V gene sequence: CDR1 MNHEY, CDR2 SVGAGI. V was trimmed by 4 bases and J by 4 bases, leaving 15 bases between them. This CDR3 has 15 amino acids. In DNA, the CDR3 is TGTGCCAGCAGTTTTGAGTCTAGAAGGGCAGATACGCAGTATTTT. Amino acid sequence: CASSFESRRADTQYF.

The V gene is TRBV12-3 or TRBV12-4, the J gene TRBJ2-1, with TRBD2 identical over 8 bases. The J call is uncertain, as TRBJ2-7 better fits the DNA end. The CDR3 sequence is 16 residues long. The DNA for the CDR3 is TGTGCCAGTCGCCCGGACGGGGGGGCACAGGACAATGAGCAGTACTTC. Translated, it gives CASRPDGGAQDNEQYF.

This clonotype was recorded only once. V gene TRBV4-1 combines with J gene TRBJ2-5; D might be TRBD2 (6 bases). The DNA end is a closer match to TRBJ2-7, so the J assignment may be wrong. This CDR3 comprises 15 residues. Germline values: CDR1 MGHRA, CDR2 YSYEKL. For the CDR3, the DNA is TGCGCCAGCACCCCCTCCTCGGGGGTGGTCTACGAGCAGTACTTC. Translating it yields CASTPSSGVVYEQYF.

This clonotype was seen repeatedly, ten times or more. In DNA form, the CDR3 reads TGTGCCAGCAGGAGGGACAGGGGGGGGAACTATGGCTACACCTTC. Translation: CASRRDRGGNYGYTF. V is TRBV12-3 or TRBV12-4 and J is TRBJ1-2; TRBD1 matches 11 bases. There are 15 residues in the CDR3. J lost 2 bases, V lost 6 bases, and 5 bases had no gene match.

In the case of this clonotype: Its ends do not fully match the called genes, so a read error is possible. V and J are TRBV6-1 and TRBJ1-2, with D uncertain. The CDR3 extends over 13 amino acids. Germline V CDR1 and CDR2: MNHNS, SASEGT. The CDR3 spells CANSEGREAGYTF. In DNA form, the CDR3 reads TGTGCCAACAGTGAAGGAAGGGAGGCTGGCTACACCTTC.

V and J are TRBV12-3 or TRBV12-4 and TRBJ2-1; the D gene is possibly TRBD2 (7 bases). The DNA end is a closer match to TRBJ2-7, so the J assignment may be wrong. The CDR3 runs to 19 residues. As DNA, the CDR3 is TGTGCCAGCAGTTTATTGTGGGATTCGGGGGGCGCGAGTTACAATGAGCAGTACTTC. Encoded protein: CASSLLWDSGGASYNEQYF.

This chain joins TRBV27 and TRBJ2-3; unclear D gene. The CDR3 is made up of 12 amino acids. V gave up 7 bases and J gave up 4 bases, with 9 bases separating them. Germline CDR1 reads MNHEY; CDR2 reads SMNVEV (reference sequence). The chain's CDR3 is CASKPTSDTQYF. In DNA, the CDR3 is TGTGCCAGCAAACCAACCTCAGATACGCAGTATTTT.

This clonotype was observed a handful of times. V and J are TRBV20-1 and TRBJ2-4; D gene unclear. V lost 6 bases, J lost 6 bases, and 9 bases lay in between. The CDR3 is 11 amino acids. In germline, CDR1 is DFQATT, CDR2 SNEGSKA (reference sequence). The CDR3 sequence: CSAPRLNIQYF. The CDR3 DNA is TGCAGTGCCCCAAGGTTAAACATTCAGTACTTC.

The chain uses TRBV7-2 and TRBJ2-7, with TRBD1 identical over 8 bases. J gave up 6 bases and V 7 bases, and 11 bases lay outside the gene matches. The CDR3 loop spans 14 amino acids. Germline CDR1 is SGHTA and CDR2 is FQGNSA. CDR3 loop: CASTPDRGFGEQYF. CDR3 nucleotide sequence: TGTGCCAGCACTCCCGACAGGGGATTCGGCGAGCAGTACTTC.

The rearrangement links TRBV28 to TRBJ1-1; 9 bases fit TRBD1. The CDR3 is made up of 16 amino acids. Germline CDR1 is MDHEN and CDR2 is SYDVKM. The trim removed 5 bases at V and 0 bases at J, leaving 7 bases unmatched. Here the CDR3 DNA reads TGTGCCAGCAGTGAAGCAGGACAGGGGTTGAACACTGAAGCTTTCTTT. It yields the protein CASSEAGQGLNTEAFF.

This sequence joins TRBV14 and TRBJ1-2; D unclear. Trimming left V 0 bases short and J 8 bases short, with 13 bases between. The CDR3 length is 14 residues. Germline V gene sequence: CDR1 SGHDN, CDR2 FVKESK. The CDR3 protein is CASSQEWTGGGYTF. The DNA of the CDR3 is TGTGCCAGCAGCCAAGAGTGGACTGGAGGGGGCTACACCTTC.

The V gene is TRBV7-2, the J gene TRBJ2-3; possibly TRBD2 for D (6 bases). The germline V gene has CDR1 SGHTA and CDR2 FQGNSA. The length of the CDR3 is 15 residues. Trimming removed 0 bases from V and 8 bases from J, with 15 bases in between. The CDR3 reads CASSLALGGPSTQYF. For the CDR3, the DNA is TGTGCCAGCAGCTTAGCGCTCGGGGGACCTTCTACGCAGTATTTT. The whole variable domain, remainder taken from reference TRBV7-2 and TRBJ2-3, is GAGVSQSPSNKVTEKGKDVELRCDPISGHTALYWYRQSLGQGLEFLIYFQGNSAPDKSGLPSDRFSAERTGGSVSTLTIQRTQQEDSAVYLCASSLALGGPSTQYFGPGTRLTVL.

This chain connects TRBV27 to TRBJ2-3; TRBD2 might be the D (6 bases). Germline CDR1 reads MNHEY; CDR2 reads SMNVEV (reference sequence). Trimming removed 0 bases from V and 2 bases from J, with 9 bases in between. There are 15 residues in the CDR3. For the CDR3, the DNA is TGTGCCAGCAGTTTATCGACGGGGGTCACAGATACGCAGTATTTT. Translated: CASSLSTGVTDTQYF.